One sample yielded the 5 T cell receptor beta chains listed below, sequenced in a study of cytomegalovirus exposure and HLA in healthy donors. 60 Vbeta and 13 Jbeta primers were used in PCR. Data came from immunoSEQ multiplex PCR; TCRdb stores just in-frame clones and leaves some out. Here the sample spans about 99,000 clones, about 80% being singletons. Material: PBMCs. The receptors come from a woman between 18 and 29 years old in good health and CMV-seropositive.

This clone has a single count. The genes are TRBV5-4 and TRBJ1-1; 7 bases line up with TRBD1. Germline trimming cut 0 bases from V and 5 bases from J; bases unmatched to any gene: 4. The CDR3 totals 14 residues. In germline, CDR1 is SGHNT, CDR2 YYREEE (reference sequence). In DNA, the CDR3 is TGTGCCAGCAGCTTGGAACAGGGGATGACTGAAGCTTTCTTT. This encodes CASSLEQGMTEAFF.

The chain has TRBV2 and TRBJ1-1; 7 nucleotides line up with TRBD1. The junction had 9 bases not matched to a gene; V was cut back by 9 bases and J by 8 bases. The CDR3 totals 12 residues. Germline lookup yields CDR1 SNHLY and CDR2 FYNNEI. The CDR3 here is CARTQGGEEAFF. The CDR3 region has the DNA TGTGCCAGGACCCAGGGGGGAGAAGAAGCTTTCTTT. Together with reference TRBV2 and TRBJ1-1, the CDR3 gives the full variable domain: EPEVTQTPSHQVTQMGQEVILRCVPISNHLYFYWYRQILGQKVEFLVSFYNNEISEKSEIFDDQFSVERPDGSNFTLKIRSTKLEDSAMYFCARTQGGEEAFFGQGTRLTVV.

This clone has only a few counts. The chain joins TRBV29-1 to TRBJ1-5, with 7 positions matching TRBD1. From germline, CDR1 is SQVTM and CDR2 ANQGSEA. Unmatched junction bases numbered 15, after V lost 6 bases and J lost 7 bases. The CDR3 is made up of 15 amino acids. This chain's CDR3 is CSVTRQGVFRQPQHF. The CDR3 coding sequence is TGCAGCGTCACGCGGCAGGGGGTTTTCCGGCAGCCCCAGCATTTT. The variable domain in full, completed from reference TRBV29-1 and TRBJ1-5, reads SAVISQKPSRDICQRGTSLTIQCQVDSQVTMMFWYRQQPGQSLTLIATANQGSEATYESGFVIDKFPISRPNLTFSTLTVSNMSPEDSSIYLCSVTRQGVFRQPQHFGDGTRLSIL.

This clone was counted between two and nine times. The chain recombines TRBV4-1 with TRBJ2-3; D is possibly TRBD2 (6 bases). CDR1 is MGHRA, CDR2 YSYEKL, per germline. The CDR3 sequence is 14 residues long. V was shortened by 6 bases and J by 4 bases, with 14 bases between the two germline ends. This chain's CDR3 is CASSSREAADTQYF. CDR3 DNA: TGCGCCAGCAGTTCAAGGGAGGCGGCAGATACGCAGTATTTT.

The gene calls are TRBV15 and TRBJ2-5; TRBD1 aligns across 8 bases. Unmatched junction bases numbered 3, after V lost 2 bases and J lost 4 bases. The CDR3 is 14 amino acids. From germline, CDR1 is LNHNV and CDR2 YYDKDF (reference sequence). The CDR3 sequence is CATSRPDRGETQYF. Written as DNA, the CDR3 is TGTGCCACCAGCAGACCCGACAGGGGAGAGACCCAGTACTTC.